This T cell receptor (beta chain) was retrieved from a study of Tregs in tolerant kidney transplant recipients. Study conclusions and caveats: Biological reproducibility was not directly addressed in this study. Expanding Tregs on activated donor B cells appeared to best identify donor-specific TCRbeta clones. The small number of patients limits these findings pending further validation.

Details on this clone: Its antigen is unidentified.

Unstimulated regulatory T cells (CD4+CD25+CD127-), CD4+CD25- non-regulatory cells, CD4 and CD8 cells were FACS-sorted from thawed PBMCs. The CDR3 runs 15 residues. V was pared by 4 bases and J by 8 bases, with 9 bases of the junction left unmatched. Germline CDR1 MNHEY, CDR2 SVGAGI. Sequencing used immunoSEQ multiplex PCR; TCRdb keeps in-frame clones, though not all of them. The data hold about 120,000 clones, with roughly nine tenths observed a single time. Material: CD4+ T cells from blood. The chain couples TRBV6-5 to TRBJ1-4, with 8 nucleotides matching TRBD1. The source is a human donor in good health. The CDR3 here is CASSSDRGGKEKLFF. CDR3 bases: TGTGCCAGCAGTTCCGACAGGGGTGGAAAGGAAAAACTGTTTTTT.